This TCR beta chain was recorded in a study of spatial heterogeneity in lung cancer. Carried by each TCR cDNA molecule was a unique molecular identifier. TCRdb re-called the 5' RACE reads through MiXCR, storing one row per CDR3 protein. Of more than 2,000 distinct CDR3 sequences listed, roughly a fifth are singletons. This clonotype has only a few counts. Its antigen is not identified. This sample's time point: sample taken at primary tumor resection. Researchers sequenced whole RNA taken from tumor, nontumor lung or frozen PBMC without sorting. Samples came from some 71 TRACERx patients with untreated early-stage lung cancer. Study-level points and caveats: Compared with follow-up, resection was when ubiquitous expanded tumor TCRs appeared in blood more.

The sequence was collected from a male donor with early-stage non-small cell lung cancer. The source material was PBMCs, sampled at surgery.

CDR3 coding DNA: TGTGCCAGCAGTCCATCCGGGACAAAAGAGACCCAGTACTTC. This encodes CASSPSGTKETQYF. V gene TRBV28 combines with J gene TRBJ2-5, with a tentative D call TRBD1 (6 bases). This CDR3 has 14 residues. V lost 5 bases and J lost 3, with 13 bases in between. Germline-derived CDR1 and CDR2 are MDHEN and SYDVKM. Complete variable domain (other parts from reference TRBV28 and TRBJ2-5): DVKVTQSSRYLVKRTGEKVFLECVQDMDHENMFWYRQDPGLGLRLIYFSYDVKMKEKGDIPEGYSVSREKKERFSLILESASTNQTSMYLCASSPSGTKETQYFGPGTRLLVL.